This T cell receptor (beta chain) emerged from a study of identifying expanded T cells in peripheral blood. Per germline, CDR1 SGHTA and CDR2 FQGNSA. Losses at the gene ends were 2 bases for V and 7 bases for J; bases not matched to a gene: 4. The length of the CDR3 is 13 residues. Study observations and caveats: Across healthy donors, higher total template counts meant significantly greater roughly two-week count variance. Approximately 1.2 clones differed between technical replicates, versus about 15 and 19 over time.

Assay used: immunoSEQ multiplex PCR; TCRdb lists only in-frame clones, some missing. The sample includes fewer than 85,000 clones, 89% seen only once; the top ten take about 3%. A word on this clone: Its antigen is unidentified.

No infections or other immune events were documented during collection. The TCR sequence derives from a person aged 18 to 70 in good health. The sequenced sample consisted of blood. This chain joins TRBV7-2 and TRBJ2-7; 8 bases agree with TRBD2. CDR3 sequence reads: CASSLQSSGEQYF. Written as DNA, the CDR3 is TGTGCCAGCAGCTTACAGTCTAGCGGGGAGCAGTACTTC.